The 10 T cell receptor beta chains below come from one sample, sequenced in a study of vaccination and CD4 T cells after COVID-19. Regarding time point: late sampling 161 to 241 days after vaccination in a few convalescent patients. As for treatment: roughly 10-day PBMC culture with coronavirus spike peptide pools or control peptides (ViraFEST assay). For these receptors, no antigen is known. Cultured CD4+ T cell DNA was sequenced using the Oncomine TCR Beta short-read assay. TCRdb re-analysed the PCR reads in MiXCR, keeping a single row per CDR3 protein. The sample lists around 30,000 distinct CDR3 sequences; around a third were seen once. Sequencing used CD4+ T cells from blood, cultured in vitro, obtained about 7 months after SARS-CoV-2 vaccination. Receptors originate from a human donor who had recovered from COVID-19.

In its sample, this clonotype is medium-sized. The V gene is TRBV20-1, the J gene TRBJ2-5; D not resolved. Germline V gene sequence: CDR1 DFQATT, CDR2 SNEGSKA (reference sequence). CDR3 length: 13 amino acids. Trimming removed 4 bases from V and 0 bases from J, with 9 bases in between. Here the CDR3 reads CSANDDNQETQYF. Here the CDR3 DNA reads TGCAGTGCTAACGACGACAACCAAGAGACCCAGTACTTC.

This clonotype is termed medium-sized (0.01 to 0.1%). The CDR3 nucleotides are TGCAGTGCTAGAGGGCGGACAGGGGGTAATGAGCCCCAGCATTTT. Its translation is CSARGRTGGNEPQHF. The rearrangement joins TRBV20-1 to TRBJ1-5; TRBD1 matches 10 bases. The CDR3 has 15 residues. Germline V gene lookup returns CDR1 DFQATT and CDR2 SNEGSKA (reference sequence). Unmatched junction bases numbered 8, after V lost 1 base and J lost 8 bases.

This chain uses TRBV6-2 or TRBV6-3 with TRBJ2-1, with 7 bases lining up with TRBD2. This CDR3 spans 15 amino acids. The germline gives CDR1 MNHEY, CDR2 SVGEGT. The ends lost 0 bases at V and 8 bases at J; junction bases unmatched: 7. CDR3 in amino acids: CASSYSGGGPYEQFF. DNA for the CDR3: TGTGCCAGCAGTTACTCGGGGGGAGGGCCTTATGAGCAGTTCTTC.

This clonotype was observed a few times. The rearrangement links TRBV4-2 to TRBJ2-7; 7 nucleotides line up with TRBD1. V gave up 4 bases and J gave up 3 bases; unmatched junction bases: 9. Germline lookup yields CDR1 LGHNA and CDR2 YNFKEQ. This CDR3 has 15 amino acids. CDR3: CASSLRQGEDYEQYF. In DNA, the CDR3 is TGTGCCAGCAGCCTACGACAGGGTGAGGACTACGAGCAGTACTTC.

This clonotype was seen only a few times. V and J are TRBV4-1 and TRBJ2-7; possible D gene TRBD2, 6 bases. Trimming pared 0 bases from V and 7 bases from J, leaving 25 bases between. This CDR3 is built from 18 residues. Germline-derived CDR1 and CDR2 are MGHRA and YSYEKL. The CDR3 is CASSQDLGAGLNMIEQYF. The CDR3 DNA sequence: TGCGCCAGCAGCCAAGACTTGGGAGCGGGTCTGAATATGATAGAGCAGTACTTC.

Written as DNA, the CDR3 is TGCAGTGCTGAAGACACAGGGATGTACGAGCAGTACTTC. It encodes CSAEDTGMYEQYF. This sequence joins TRBV20-1 and TRBJ2-7; TRBD1 might be the D (6 bases). Deletions cut 5 bases from V and 4 bases from J, with 15 bases between. Germline CDR1 is DFQATT and CDR2 is SNEGSKA (reference sequence). The CDR3 covers 13 residues.

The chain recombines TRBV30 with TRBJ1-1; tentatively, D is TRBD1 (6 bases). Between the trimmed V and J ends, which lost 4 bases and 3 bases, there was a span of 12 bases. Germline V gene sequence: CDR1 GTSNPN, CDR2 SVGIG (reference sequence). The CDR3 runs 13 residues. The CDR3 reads CAWKGGGDTEAFF. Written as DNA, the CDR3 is TGTGCCTGGAAGGGGGGAGGGGACACTGAAGCTTTCTTT.

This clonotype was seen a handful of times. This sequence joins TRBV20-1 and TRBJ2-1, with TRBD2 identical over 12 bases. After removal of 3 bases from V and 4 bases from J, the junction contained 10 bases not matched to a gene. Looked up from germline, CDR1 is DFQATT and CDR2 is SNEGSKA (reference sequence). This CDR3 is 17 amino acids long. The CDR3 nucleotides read TGCAGTGCTAGTTTCCGACTAGCGGGAGTGCGTTACAATGAGCAGTTCTTC. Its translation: CSASFRLAGVRYNEQFF.

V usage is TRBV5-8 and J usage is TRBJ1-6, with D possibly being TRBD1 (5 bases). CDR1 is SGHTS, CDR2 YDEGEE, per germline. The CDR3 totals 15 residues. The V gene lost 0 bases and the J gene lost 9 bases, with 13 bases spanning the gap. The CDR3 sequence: CASSLGQGEFSPLHF. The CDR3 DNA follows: TGTGCCAGCAGCTTGGGGCAGGGCGAATTTTCACCCCTCCACTTT.

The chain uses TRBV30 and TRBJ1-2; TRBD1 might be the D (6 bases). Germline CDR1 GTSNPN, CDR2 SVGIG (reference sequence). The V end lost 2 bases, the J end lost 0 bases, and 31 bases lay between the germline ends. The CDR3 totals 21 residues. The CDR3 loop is CAWSPRLTGAAGWITNYGYTF. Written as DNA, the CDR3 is TGTGCCTGGAGTCCGCGCTTGACAGGAGCCGCGGGGTGGATCACTAACTATGGCTACACCTTC.